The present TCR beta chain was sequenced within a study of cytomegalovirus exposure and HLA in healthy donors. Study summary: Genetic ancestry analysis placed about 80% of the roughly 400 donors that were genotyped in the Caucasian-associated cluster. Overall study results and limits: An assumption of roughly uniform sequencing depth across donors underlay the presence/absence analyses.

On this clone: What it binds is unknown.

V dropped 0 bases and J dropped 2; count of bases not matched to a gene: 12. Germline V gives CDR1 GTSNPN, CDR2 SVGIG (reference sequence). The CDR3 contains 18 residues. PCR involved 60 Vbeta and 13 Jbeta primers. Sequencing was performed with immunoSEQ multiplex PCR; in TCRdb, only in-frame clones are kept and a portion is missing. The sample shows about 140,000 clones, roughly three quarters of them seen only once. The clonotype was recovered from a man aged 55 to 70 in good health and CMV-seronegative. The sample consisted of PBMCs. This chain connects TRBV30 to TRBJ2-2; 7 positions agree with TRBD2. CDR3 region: CAWSVPRLGGVNTGELFF. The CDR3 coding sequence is TGTGCCTGGAGTGTACCACGTTTGGGGGGGGTTAACACCGGGGAGCTGTTTTTT.